The T cell receptor beta chain described here comes from a study of graft-versus-host responses after intestinal transplantation. Background on the study: Every one of the recipients received anti-thymocyte globulin induction and afterwards took tacrolimus and steroids for roughly three years.

Assay: immunoSEQ multiplex PCR; the TCRdb copy retains only in-frame clones and omits some. The sample records some 44,000 clones, over 85% being singletons. Concerning this clone: No antigen is known for it.

Overall study results and limits: GvH clones occurred in recipient marrow; some first appeared in ileum or blood.

The CDR3 spans 15 residues. V lost 9 bases, J lost 1 base, and 16 bases lay in between. Germline assignment: CDR1 ENHRY and CDR2 SYGVKD. The sample consisted of PBMCs, taken 335 days after intestinal transplant. This TCR was sampled from a human patient who received an intestinal transplant, so some T cells may come from the graft donor. This chain links TRBV10-3 with TRBJ1-5, with D possibly TRBD1 on 6 matching bases. The CDR3 region is CAIKQGMASNQPQHF. The CDR3 region has the DNA TGTGCCATTAAACAGGGTATGGCGAGCAATCAGCCCCAGCATTTT.